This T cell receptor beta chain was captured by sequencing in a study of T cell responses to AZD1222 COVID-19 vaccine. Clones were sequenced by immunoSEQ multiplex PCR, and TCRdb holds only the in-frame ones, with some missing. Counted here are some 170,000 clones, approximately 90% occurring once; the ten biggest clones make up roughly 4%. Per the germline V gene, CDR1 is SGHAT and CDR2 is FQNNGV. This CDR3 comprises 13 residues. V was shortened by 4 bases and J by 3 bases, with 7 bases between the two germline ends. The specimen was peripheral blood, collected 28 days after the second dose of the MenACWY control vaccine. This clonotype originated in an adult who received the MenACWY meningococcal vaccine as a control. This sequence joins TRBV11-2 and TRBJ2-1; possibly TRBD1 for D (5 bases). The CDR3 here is CASSSGHYNEQFF. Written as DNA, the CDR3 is TGTGCCAGCAGCTCTGGACACTACAATGAGCAGTTCTTC.